A single T cell receptor (beta chain) is shown here with its context. Its antigen is unknown. Base qualities are missing; no much larger clone stands one base away. TCR alpha and beta CDR3 regions were amplified with the iRepertoire nested amplicon-rescue multiplex PCR (arm-PCR) platform from RNA. The input for one-step reverse transcription and amplification was roughly 85-400 ng of either tissue mRNA or PBMC total RNA. Following bead purification, Illumina adapters were added through a secondary multiplex PCR, and the libraries were then gel-purified between 200 and 400 bp. The libraries contained internal 6-nucleotide barcodes that were used for demultiplexing. Sequencing of libraries was performed on an Illumina MiSeq with 2x220 or 2x250 nucleotide paired-end reads. The paper's processing steps were these. Paired reads were merged using FLASH 1.2.11 and aligned with BWA-MEM to the GRCh37 human genome, and TRA and TRB reads were then extracted. An IMGT-derived reference of cassette sequences and CDR3 motifs, with pseudogenes included, was used for V and J assignment. Three-frame translation of reads was performed, and productive CDR3s were defined as those with a C...FGXG motif and no stop codons. A clonotype was defined as a unique combination of a V-J cassette pair and a CDR3 amino acid sequence. Hamming distance filtering was applied to reads, with thresholds set by the sequence error rate of each sample in mapped regions. The public reads were reanalyzed by TCRdb: fastp trimming at Q25, MiXCR alignment, in-frame beta chains only. Each record represents a unique CDR3 protein, reported with the most common genes and DNA among its rows. The V and J calls here are based on TCRdb, not the publication. This sample gives a few hundred thousand distinct CDR3 sequences in total; about two fifths of them show up just once. The ten top clones hold about 12% of the sample.

The CDR3, from cysteine to phenylalanine, totals 14 residues. Here the CDR3 DNA is all that survives: 42 bases in frame from base 1. According to the germline V gene, CDR1 reads SGHTA and CDR2 reads FQGNSA. V trim: 6 bases; J trim: 7 bases; unmatched bases: 10. Surgical brain or tumor specimens were cryofrozen in liquid nitrogen immediately after resection, and peripheral blood cells were collected concurrently. The source of the sample is a study of glioma-infiltrating T cells listed by TCRdb under 2016. Describing the broader study: The low-grade gliomas were WHO grade II oligodendrogliomas or astrocytomas, while the glioblastomas were WHO grade IV tumors sampled at initial diagnosis rather than at recurrent diagnosis. Dexamethasone was administered to glioma patients for six or fewer days before surgery. Sequencing coverage of 4.5- to 10-fold of around 1 million peripheral T cells was targeted for blood libraries. Glioma tissue, non-neoplastic brain tissue and matched peripheral blood mononuclear cells were used as sources from which TCR alpha- and beta-chain repertoires were sequenced. To gauge divergence between tissue and blood T-cell populations, every tissue-infiltrating repertoire was compared against the peripheral blood repertoire from the same patient. Three low-grade glioma patients, eight or nine primary glioblastoma patients and three non-glioma patients contributing non-neoplastic brain tissue were included in the paired cohort.

The paper's findings and limits, for the study overall: VJ-independent divergence between tissue and blood was below expectation in non-neoplastic patients but above expectation in all gliomas, especially low-grade gliomas. Only a very small number of CDR3 sequences turned up in both tissue and blood, a result put down to high CDR3 diversity combined with limited sampling. A signature set of shared blood CDR3 motifs marked patients with low tissue-blood divergence and was depleted in highly divergent patients. The group comparisons were based on small numbers of patients: three non-neoplastic, three low-grade glioma and eight glioblastoma patients.

Input material: glioma tissue, nonneoplastic brain tissue, or PBMCs (not recorded which). The chain is made from TRBV7-2 and TRBJ2-5, with TRBD2 matching 8 junction bases. This receptor was obtained from a human donor with low-grade glioma or glioblastoma, undergoing nonglioma brain surgery, or in good health (not recorded which). The CDR3 region: CASRSPGGHGTQYF. The DNA sequence reads TGTGCCAGCAGAAGCCCGGGGGGGCACGGGACCCAGTACTTC.